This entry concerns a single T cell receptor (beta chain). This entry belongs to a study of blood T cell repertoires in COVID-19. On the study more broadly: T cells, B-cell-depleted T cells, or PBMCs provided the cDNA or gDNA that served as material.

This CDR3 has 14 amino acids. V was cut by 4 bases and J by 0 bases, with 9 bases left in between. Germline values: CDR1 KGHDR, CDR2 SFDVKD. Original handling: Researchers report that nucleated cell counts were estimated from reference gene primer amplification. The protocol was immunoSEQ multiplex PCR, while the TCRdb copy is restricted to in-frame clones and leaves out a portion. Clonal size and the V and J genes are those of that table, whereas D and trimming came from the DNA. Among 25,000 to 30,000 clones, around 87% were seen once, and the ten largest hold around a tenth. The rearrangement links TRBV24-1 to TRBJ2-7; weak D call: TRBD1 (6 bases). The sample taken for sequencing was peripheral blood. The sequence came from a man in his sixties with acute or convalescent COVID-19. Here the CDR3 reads CATSERDTSYEQYF. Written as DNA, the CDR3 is TGTGCCACCAGTGAACGGGACACCTCCTACGAGCAGTACTTC.